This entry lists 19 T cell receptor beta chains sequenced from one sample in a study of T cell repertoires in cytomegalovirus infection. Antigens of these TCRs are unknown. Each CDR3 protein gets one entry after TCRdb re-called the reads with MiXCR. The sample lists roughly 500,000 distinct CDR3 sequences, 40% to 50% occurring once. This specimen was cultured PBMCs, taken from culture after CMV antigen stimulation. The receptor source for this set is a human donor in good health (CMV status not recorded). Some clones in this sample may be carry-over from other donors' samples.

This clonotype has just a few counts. CDR3 coding DNA: TGCAGTGCCCTAGAGACAGGGTTGGGACAGCCCCAGCATTTT. This codes for CSALETGLGQPQHF. V usage is TRBV20-1 and J usage is TRBJ1-5; 7 bases are shared with TRBD1. CDR1 and CDR2 (germline): DFQATT, SNEGSKA (reference sequence). V lost 6 bases and J lost 7; bases outside the gene matches: 12. This CDR3 has 14 amino acids.

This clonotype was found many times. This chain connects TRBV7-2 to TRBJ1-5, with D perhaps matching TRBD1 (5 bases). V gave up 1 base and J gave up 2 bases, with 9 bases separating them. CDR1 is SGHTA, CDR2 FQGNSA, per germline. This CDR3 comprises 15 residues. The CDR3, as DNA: TGTGCCAGCAGCTTAGTAGGGGACGGCAATCAGCCCCAGCATTTT. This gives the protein CASSLVGDGNQPQHF.

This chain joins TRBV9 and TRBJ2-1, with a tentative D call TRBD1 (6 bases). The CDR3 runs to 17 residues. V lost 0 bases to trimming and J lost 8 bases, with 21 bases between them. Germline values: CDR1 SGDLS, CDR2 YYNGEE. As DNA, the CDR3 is TGTGCCAGCAGCGTAGCGTTGACAGGACCTATTAGCGATGAGCAGTTCTTC. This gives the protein CASSVALTGPISDEQFF.

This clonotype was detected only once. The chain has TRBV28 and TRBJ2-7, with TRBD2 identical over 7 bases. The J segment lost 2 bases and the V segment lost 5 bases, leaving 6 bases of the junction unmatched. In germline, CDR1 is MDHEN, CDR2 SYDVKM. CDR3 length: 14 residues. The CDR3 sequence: CASSGEGRTYEQYF. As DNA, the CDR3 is TGTGCCAGCAGTGGGGAGGGTCGCACCTACGAGCAGTACTTC.

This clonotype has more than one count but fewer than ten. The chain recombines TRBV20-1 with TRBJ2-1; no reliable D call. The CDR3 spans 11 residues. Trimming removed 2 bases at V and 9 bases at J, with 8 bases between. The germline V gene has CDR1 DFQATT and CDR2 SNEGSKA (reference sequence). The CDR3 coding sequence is TGCAGTGCTAGAAAACTACCTGAGCAGTTCTTC. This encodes CSARKLPEQFF.

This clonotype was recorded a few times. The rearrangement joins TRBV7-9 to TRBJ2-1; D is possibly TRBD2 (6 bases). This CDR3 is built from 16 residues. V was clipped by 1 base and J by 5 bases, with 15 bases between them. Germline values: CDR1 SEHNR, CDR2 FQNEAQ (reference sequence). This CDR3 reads CASSLDPGALDNEQFF. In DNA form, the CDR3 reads TGTGCCAGCAGCTTAGATCCGGGAGCCCTCGACAATGAGCAGTTCTTC.

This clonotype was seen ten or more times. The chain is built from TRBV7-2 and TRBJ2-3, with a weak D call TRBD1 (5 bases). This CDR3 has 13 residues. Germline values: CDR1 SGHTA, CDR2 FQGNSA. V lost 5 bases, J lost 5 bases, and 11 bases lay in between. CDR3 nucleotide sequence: TGTGCCAGCAGCAGGGGATTTGGAGATACGCAGTATTTT. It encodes CASSRGFGDTQYF.

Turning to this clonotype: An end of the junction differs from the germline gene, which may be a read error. As DNA, the CDR3 is TGTGCCAGCAGCTCCCAGCGGGAACCGAACACCGGGGAGCTGTTTTTT. It specifies CASSSQREPNTGELFF. The chain is built from TRBV5-3 and TRBJ2-2, with 7 positions matching TRBD2. TRBV5-3 is assigned to the ORF class and has an uncertain function. The CDR3 runs to 16 residues.

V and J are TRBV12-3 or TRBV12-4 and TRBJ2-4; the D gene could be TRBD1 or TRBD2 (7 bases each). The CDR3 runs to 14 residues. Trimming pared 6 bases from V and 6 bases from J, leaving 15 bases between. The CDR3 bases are TGTGCCAGCAGCCAAACAGGGGAGGGAAACATTCAGTACTTC. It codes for CASSQTGEGNIQYF.

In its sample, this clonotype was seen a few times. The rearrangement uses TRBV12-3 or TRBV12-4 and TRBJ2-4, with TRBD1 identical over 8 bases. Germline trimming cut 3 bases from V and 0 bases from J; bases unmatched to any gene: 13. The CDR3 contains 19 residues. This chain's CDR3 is CASSLGRGRSQIAKNIQYF. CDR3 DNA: TGTGCCAGCAGTTTGGGCAGGGGGCGTTCTCAGATAGCCAAAAACATTCAGTACTTC.

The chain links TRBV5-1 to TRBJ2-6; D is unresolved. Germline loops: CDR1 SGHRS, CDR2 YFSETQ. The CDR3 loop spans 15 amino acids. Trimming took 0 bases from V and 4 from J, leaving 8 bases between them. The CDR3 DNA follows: TGCGCCAGCAGCTTGGAGCGAAGGGGGGCCAACGTCCTGACTTTC. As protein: CASSLERRGANVLTF. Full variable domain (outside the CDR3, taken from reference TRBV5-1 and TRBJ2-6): KAGVTQTPRYLIKTRGQQVTLSCSPISGHRSVSWYQQTPGQGLQFLFEYFSETQRNKGNFPGRFSGRQFSNSRSEMNVSTLELGDSALYLCASSLERRGANVLTFGAGSRLTVL.

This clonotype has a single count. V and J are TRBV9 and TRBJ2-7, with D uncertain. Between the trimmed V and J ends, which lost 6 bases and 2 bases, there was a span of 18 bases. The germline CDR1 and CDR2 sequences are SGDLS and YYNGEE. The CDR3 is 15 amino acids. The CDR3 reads CASTPGSSATYEQYF. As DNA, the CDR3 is TGTGCCAGCACCCCCGGGTCCTCGGCGACCTACGAGCAGTACTTC. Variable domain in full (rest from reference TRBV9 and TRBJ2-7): DSGVTQTPKHLITATGQRVTLRCSPRSGDLSVYWYQQSLDQGLQFLIQYYNGEERAKGNILERFSAQQFPDLHSELNLSSLELGDSALYFCASTPGSSATYEQYFGPGTRLTVT.

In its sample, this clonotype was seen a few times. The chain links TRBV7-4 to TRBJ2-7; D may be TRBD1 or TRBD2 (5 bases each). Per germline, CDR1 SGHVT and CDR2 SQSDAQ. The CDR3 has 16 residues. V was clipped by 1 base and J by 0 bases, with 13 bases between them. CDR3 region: CASSLDGAGSSYEQYF. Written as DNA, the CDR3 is TGTGCCAGCAGCTTAGACGGGGCGGGCAGCTCCTACGAGCAGTACTTC. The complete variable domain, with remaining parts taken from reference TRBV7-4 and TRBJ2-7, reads GAGVSQSPRYKVAKRGRDVALRCDSISGHVTLYWYRQTLGQGSEVLTYSQSDAQRDKSGRPSGRFSAERPERSVSTLKIQRTEQGDSAVYLCASSLDGAGSSYEQYFGPGTRLTVT.

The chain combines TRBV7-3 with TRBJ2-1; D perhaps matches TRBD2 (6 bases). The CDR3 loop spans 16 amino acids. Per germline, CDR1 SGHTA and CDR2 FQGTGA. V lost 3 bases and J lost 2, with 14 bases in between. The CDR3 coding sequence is TGTGCCAGCAGCTTTCCGGGAGCAGGGACCTACAATGAGCAGTTCTTC. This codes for CASSFPGAGTYNEQFF. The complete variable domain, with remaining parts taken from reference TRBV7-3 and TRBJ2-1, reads GAGVSQTPSNKVTEKGKYVELRCDPISGHTALYWYRQSLGQGPEFLIYFQGTGAADDSGLPNDRFFAVRPEGSVSTLKIQRTERGDSAVYLCASSFPGAGTYNEQFFGPGTRLTVL.

The CDR3 sequence: CASSQARGSPLHF. The DNA of the CDR3 is TGCGCCAGCAGCCAGGCTAGGGGGTCACCCCTCCACTTT. V gene TRBV4-1 combines with J gene TRBJ1-6; D perhaps matches TRBD1 (6 bases). Germline assignment: CDR1 MGHRA and CDR2 YSYEKL. The ends were cut back, 3 bases at V and 10 bases at J, with 10 bases in the middle. This CDR3 comprises 13 residues.

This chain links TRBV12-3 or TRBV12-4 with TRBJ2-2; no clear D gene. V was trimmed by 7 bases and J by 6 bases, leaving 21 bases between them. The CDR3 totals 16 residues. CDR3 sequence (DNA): TGTGCCAGCACCCTAGGCGCAGCCATTGCCGCCGGGGAGCTGTTTTTT. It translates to CASTLGAAIAAGELFF.

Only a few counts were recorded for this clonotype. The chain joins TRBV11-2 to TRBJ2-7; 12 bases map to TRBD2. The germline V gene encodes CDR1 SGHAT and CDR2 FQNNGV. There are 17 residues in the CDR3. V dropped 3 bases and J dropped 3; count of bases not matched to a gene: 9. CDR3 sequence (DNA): TGTGCCAGCAGCTTTCTAGCGGGGGGGAGCTTAGACTACGAGCAGTACTTC. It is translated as CASSFLAGGSLDYEQYF.

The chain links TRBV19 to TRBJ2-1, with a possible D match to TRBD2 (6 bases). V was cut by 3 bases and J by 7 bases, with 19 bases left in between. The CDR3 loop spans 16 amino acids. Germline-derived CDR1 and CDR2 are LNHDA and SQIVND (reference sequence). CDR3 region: CASSMVGGLITNEQFF. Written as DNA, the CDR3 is TGTGCCAGTAGTATGGTCGGGGGATTGATTACGAATGAGCAGTTCTTC.

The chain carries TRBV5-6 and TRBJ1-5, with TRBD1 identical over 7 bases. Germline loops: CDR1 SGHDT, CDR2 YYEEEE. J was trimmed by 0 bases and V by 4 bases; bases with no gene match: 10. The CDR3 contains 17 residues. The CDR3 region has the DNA TGTGCCAGCAGCCTTACGGGACAGTACGATAGCAATCAGCCCCAGCATTTT. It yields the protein CASSLTGQYDSNQPQHF.